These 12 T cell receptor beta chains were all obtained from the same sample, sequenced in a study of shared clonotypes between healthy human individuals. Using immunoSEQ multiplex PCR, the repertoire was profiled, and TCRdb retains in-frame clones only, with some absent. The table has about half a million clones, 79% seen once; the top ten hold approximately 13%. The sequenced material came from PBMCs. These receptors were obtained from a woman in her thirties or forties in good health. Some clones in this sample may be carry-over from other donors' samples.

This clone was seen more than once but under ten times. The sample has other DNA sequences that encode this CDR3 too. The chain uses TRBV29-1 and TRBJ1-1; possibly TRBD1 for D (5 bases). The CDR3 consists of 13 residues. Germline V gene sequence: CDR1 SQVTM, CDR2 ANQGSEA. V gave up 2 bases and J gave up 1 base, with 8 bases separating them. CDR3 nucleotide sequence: TGCAGCGTTGAAAAGGGGCAGAACACTGAAGCTTTCTTT. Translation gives CSVEKGQNTEAFF. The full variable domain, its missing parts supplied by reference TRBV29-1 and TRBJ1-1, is SAVISQKPSRDICQRGTSLTIQCQVDSQVTMMFWYRQQPGQSLTLIATANQGSEATYESGFVIDKFPISRPNLTFSTLTVSNMSPEDSSIYLCSVEKGQNTEAFFGQGTRLTVV.

CDR3 in DNA: TGTGCCAGCTTGACTGGAAACACCATATATTTT. This gives the protein CASLTGNTIYF. The chain uses TRBV28 and TRBJ1-3; D remains ambiguous. V was clipped by 8 bases and J by 2 bases, with 4 bases between them. This CDR3 is built from 11 residues. Looked up from germline, CDR1 is MDHEN and CDR2 is SYDVKM.

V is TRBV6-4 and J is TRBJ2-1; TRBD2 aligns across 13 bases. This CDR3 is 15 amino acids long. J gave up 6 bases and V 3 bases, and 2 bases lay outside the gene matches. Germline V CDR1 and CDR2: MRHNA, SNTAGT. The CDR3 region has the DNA TGTGCCAGCAGTGAGAGGACTAGCGGGAGCAATGAGCAGTTCTTC. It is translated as CASSERTSGSNEQFF.

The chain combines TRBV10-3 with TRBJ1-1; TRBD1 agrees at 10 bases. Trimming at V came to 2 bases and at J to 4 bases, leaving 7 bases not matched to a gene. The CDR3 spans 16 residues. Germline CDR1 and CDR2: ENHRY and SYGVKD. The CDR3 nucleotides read TGTGCCATCAGTGAGCCAAGACAGGGGGCGGGCACTGAAGCTTTCTTT. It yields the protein CAISEPRQGAGTEAFF.

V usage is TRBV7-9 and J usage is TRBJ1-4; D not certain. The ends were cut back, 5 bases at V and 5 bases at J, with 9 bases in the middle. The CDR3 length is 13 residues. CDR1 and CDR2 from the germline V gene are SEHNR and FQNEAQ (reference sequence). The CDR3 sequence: CASSVDGNEKLFF. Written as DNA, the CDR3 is TGTGCCAGCAGCGTTGACGGAAATGAAAAACTGTTTTTT.

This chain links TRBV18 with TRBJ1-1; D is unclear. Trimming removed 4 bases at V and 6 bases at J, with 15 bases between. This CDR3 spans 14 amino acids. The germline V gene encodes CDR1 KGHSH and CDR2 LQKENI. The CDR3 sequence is CASSRGRRGSEAFF. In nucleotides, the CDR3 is TGTGCCAGCTCACGCGGGCGACGGGGTTCTGAAGCTTTCTTT.

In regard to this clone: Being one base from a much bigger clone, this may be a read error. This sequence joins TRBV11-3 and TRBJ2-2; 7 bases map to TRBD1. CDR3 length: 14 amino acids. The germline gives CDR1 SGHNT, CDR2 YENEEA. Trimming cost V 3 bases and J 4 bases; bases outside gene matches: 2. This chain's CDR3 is CASSFNRGTGELFF. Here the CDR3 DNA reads TGTGCCAGCAGCTTTAACAGGGGCACCGGGGAGCTGTTTTTT.

The CDR3 reads CATRTRQGARSTNEKLFF. The CDR3 region has the DNA TGTGCCACCAGGACGAGACAGGGGGCGCGGTCGACTAATGAAAAACTGTTTTTT. The rearrangement links TRBV15 to TRBJ1-4; 10 nucleotides agree with TRBD1. The length of the CDR3 is 18 residues. Germline V CDR1 and CDR2: LNHNV, YYDKDF (reference sequence). The V and J ends lost 6 bases and 2 bases, in that order; junction bases with no gene match: 12. Combining the CDR3 with reference TRBV15 and TRBJ1-4 gives the whole variable domain DAMVIQNPRYQVTQFGKPVTLSCSQTLNHNVMYWYQQKSSQAPKLLFHYYDKDFNNEADTPDNFQSRRPNTSFCFLDIRSPGLGDTAMYLCATRTRQGARSTNEKLFFGSGTQLSVL.

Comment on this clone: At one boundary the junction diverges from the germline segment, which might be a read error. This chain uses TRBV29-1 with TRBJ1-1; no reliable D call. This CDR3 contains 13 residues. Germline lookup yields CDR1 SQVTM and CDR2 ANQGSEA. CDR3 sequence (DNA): TGCAGCGGTCGACTCCGGGGAAACACTGAAGCTTCCTTT. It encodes CSGRLRGNTEASF.

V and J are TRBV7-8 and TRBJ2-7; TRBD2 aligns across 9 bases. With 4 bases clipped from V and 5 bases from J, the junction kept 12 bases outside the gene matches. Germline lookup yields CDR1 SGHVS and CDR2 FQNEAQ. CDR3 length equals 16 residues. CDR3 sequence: CASSSTVGAGGDEQYF. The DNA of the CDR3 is TGTGCCAGCAGCTCTACAGTCGGAGCGGGAGGAGACGAGCAGTACTTC.

For the CDR3, the DNA is TGTGCCAGTAGTAGAGGGCAGCAAAATGAGCAGTTCTTC. It is translated as CASSRGQQNEQFF. The J gene is TRBJ2-1, the V gene TRBV19, with D possibly matching TRBD2 (5 bases). V gave up 4 bases and J gave up 7 bases, with 11 bases separating them. Germline assignment: CDR1 LNHDA and CDR2 SQIVND (reference sequence). This CDR3 contains 13 residues.

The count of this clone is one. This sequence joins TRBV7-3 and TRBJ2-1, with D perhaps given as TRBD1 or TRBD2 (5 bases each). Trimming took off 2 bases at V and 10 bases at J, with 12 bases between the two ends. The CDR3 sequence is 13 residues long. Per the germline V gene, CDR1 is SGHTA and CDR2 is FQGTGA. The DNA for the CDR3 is TGTGCCAGCAGCTTAGGGACCGACCGGGAGCAGTTCTTC. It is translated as CASSLGTDREQFF.